This record concerns one T cell receptor beta chain sequence. These data belong to a study of blood T cell repertoires in COVID-19. Study as a whole: The United States, Italy and Spain supplied acute and convalescent COVID-19 samples. T cells, B-cell-depleted T cells, or PBMCs supplied cDNA or gDNA.

Assay: immunoSEQ multiplex PCR; the TCRdb copy retains only in-frame clones and omits some. This sample has more than 300,000 clones, with roughly 88% found just once. V lost 6 bases and J 5 bases, leaving 7 bases between the germline ends. Germline loops: CDR1 MNHEY, CDR2 SVGAGI. This CDR3 region has 11 residues. The chain employs TRBV6-5 and TRBJ1-1; maybe TRBD1 (5 bases). The receptor was derived from a woman aged 30 to 39 with COVID-19, enrolled during active disease. The sequenced sample consisted of peripheral blood. The CDR3 sequence is CASRGLTEAFF. Written as DNA, the CDR3 is TGTGCCAGCAGGGGACTTACTGAAGCTTTCTTT.